The sample holds one count of the clone carrying this T cell receptor beta chain. Its cognate antigen is unknown. Donors were healthy Caucasian individuals from Russia aged about 6 to 100. With a J-beta primer mix and a sample-barcoded 5' primer, a second PCR ran 7 to 11 cycles. Each of the cDNA molecules was tagged by a template-switch adaptor with 12 random nucleotides. Each single sample gave us at least 3 million CDR3-containing paired-end reads. TCRdb re-called the 5' RACE reads with MiXCR, one entry per CDR3 protein. The sample yields about a million distinct CDR3 sequences, around 48% seen once. This sample is part of a study of blood T cells in healthy people across ages. General study findings and limits: Diversity was higher, and naive CD4+ cells more numerous, in long-lived donors than in aged donors.

Germline V gene sequence: CDR1 MNHEY, CDR2 SVGEGT. The CDR3 covers 15 residues. The clonotype was recovered from a man younger than 45 in good health. The chain recombines TRBV6-2 or TRBV6-3 with TRBJ2-5; TRBD2 matches at 10 bases. The J call may be incorrect, as the DNA end agrees better with TRBJ2-7. The sample comprised blood. CDR3 in amino acids: CASIPGSGGVSEQYF. For the CDR3, the DNA is TGTGCCAGCATCCCGGGGAGCGGGGGGGTAAGCGAGCAGTACTTC.